What follows are 18 T cell receptor beta chains derived from one specimen sequenced in a study of vaccination and CD4 T cells after COVID-19. Sequencing of cultured CD4+ T cell DNA used the Oncomine TCR Beta short-read assay. TCRdb redid the calling of the PCR reads with MiXCR, one entry per CDR3 protein. The table has approximately 13,000 distinct CDR3 sequences, around 29% seen once; the top ten hold 29%. Antigens of these TCRs are unknown. As to treatment: roughly 11-day PBMC culture with coronavirus spike peptide pools or control peptides (ViraFEST assay). Sequencing used CD4+ T cells from blood, cultured in vitro, obtained before SARS-CoV-2 vaccination. These receptors all stem from a human donor who received a COVID-19 vaccine.

CDR3 protein: CASSRTKFSGNTIYF. The CDR3 region has the DNA TGTGCCAGCTCACGCACGAAGTTCTCTGGAAACACCATATATTTT. The gene calls are TRBV18 and TRBJ1-3; D ambiguous. The CDR3 runs to 15 residues. In germline, CDR1 is KGHSH, CDR2 LQKENI. Trimming cost V 4 bases and J 0 bases, with 10 bases left between them.

The chain employs TRBV7-6 and TRBJ2-1; 11 bases map to TRBD2. CDR3 length: 17 amino acids. The V gene's germline CDR1 is SGHVS and CDR2 FNYEAQ. V was pared by 5 bases and J by 9 bases, with 15 bases of the junction left unmatched. CDR3 sequence reads: CASSRRLRTSGWGEQFF. CDR3 in DNA: TGTGCCAGCAGCAGACGATTAAGGACTAGCGGGTGGGGTGAGCAGTTCTTC.

The CDR3 nucleotides are TGTGCCAGCAGCTTGGTCGCAGGGGGCGCTTATGGCTACACCTTC. This encodes CASSLVAGGAYGYTF. J is TRBJ1-2 and V is TRBV5-4; 8 bases map to TRBD1. From germline, CDR1 is SGHNT and CDR2 YYREEE (reference sequence). V was clipped by 0 bases and J by 5 bases; unmatched bases: 6. This CDR3 has 15 residues.

The table lists this clonotype with a few counts. This chain uses TRBV24-1 with TRBJ2-3; possibly TRBD1 or TRBD2 for D (5 bases each). CDR1 and CDR2 from the germline V gene are KGHDR and SFDVKD. Trimming left V 4 bases short and J 0 bases short, with 10 bases between. The CDR3 contains 15 residues. CDR3 DNA: TGTGCCACCAGTGACCCGGGACCGAGCACAGATACGCAGTATTTT. Residues: CATSDPGPSTDTQYF.

This clonotype was seen a handful of times. The chain links TRBV11-2 to TRBJ2-5, with 9 nucleotides matching TRBD2. V was clipped by 7 bases and J by 5 bases; unmatched bases: 14. Germline-derived CDR1 and CDR2 are SGHAT and FQNNGV. The CDR3 runs 16 residues. This CDR3 reads CASTVTVGTSRETQYF. The CDR3 DNA follows: TGTGCCAGCACCGTCACCGTTGGGACTAGCCGGGAGACCCAGTACTTC.

The V gene is TRBV6-1, the J gene TRBJ2-2; TRBD2 aligns across 7 bases. Germline loops: CDR1 MNHNS, CDR2 SASEGT. CDR3 length: 16 residues. The ends lost 7 bases at V and 1 base at J; junction bases unmatched: 9. The chain's CDR3 is CASTGGRPMNTGELFF. CDR3 DNA: TGTGCCAGCACCGGGGGGAGGCCCATGAACACCGGGGAGCTGTTTTTT.

This clonotype was picked up a small number of times. The chain carries TRBV19 and TRBJ2-5, with 8 nucleotides matching TRBD2. CDR3 length equals 16 residues. Germline assignment: CDR1 LNHDA and CDR2 SQIVND (reference sequence). After removal of 6 bases from V and 4 bases from J, the junction contained 13 bases not matched to a gene. CDR3 nucleotides: TGTGCCAGTAGACCCTCCGGGACTAGTAAAGGAGAGACCCAGTACTTC. Its protein product is CASRPSGTSKGETQYF.

V and J are TRBV18 and TRBJ2-7; 9 nucleotides match TRBD2. Per germline, CDR1 KGHSH and CDR2 LQKENI. With 6 bases clipped from V and 2 bases from J, the junction kept 11 bases outside the gene matches. The CDR3 covers 16 residues. The CDR3 DNA sequence: TGTGCCAGCTCCTCCAGCAGCGGGGGGCCTCCCTACGAGCAGTACTTC. As protein: CASSSSSGGPPYEQYF.

The chain is built from TRBV6-1 and TRBJ2-7; 8 bases are a match to TRBD1. V lost 3 bases and J lost 12; bases outside the gene matches: 10. Germline CDR1 reads MNHNS; CDR2 reads SASEGT. This CDR3 has 13 amino acids. Here the CDR3 DNA reads TGTGCCAGCAGTGACCCCTCCAGGGGGCAACGGTACTTC. Protein sequence: CASSDPSRGQRYF.

This clonotype was counted a few times. The gene calls are TRBV20-1 and TRBJ2-6; D is unclear. This CDR3 contains 14 residues. V lost 4 bases, J lost 2 bases, and 9 bases lay in between. Germline V CDR1 and CDR2: DFQATT, SNEGSKA (reference sequence). The CDR3 bases are TGCAGTGCTACGGCCCTAACTGGGGCCAACGTCCTGACTTTC. Translation gives CSATALTGANVLTF.

The chain carries TRBV7-9 and TRBJ1-6; D uncertain. V lost 1 base, J lost 5 bases, and 6 bases lay in between. The CDR3 length is 14 residues. Germline V lookup: CDR1 SEHNR, CDR2 FQNEAQ (reference sequence). The CDR3 region is CASSLGSDNSPLHF. Written as DNA, the CDR3 is TGTGCCAGCAGCTTAGGGTCTGATAATTCACCCCTCCACTTT.

The V call is TRBV6-1, the J call TRBJ2-3; 9 bases line up with TRBD2. The CDR3 loop spans 17 amino acids. Germline assignment: CDR1 MNHNS and CDR2 SASEGT. V gave up 3 bases and J gave up 0 bases; unmatched junction bases: 7. The CDR3 loop is CASSDPSSGVSTDTQYF. For the CDR3, the DNA is TGTGCCAGCAGTGACCCCTCTAGCGGGGTTAGCACAGATACGCAGTATTTT.

This clonotype counts as medium-sized. The chain couples TRBV5-6 to TRBJ1-3; D gene ambiguous. Deletions cut 1 base from V and 1 base from J, with 0 bases between. The CDR3 has 12 residues. CDR1 SGHDT and CDR2 YYEEEE come from the germline V gene. CDR3 protein: CASSLSGNTIYF. The CDR3 nucleotides are TGTGCCAGCAGCTTGTCTGGAAACACCATATATTTT.

This clonotype appeared a few times. The CDR3 DNA sequence: TGTGCCTCCCAGGGACTAACATCTACTGAGCAGTACTTC. Residues: CASQGLTSTEQYF. The V and J genes are TRBV30 and TRBJ2-7; the match to TRBD2 covers 7 bases. With 7 bases clipped from V and 7 bases from J, the junction kept 13 bases outside the gene matches. Germline assignment: CDR1 GTSNPN and CDR2 SVGIG (reference sequence). The CDR3 consists of 13 residues. Full variable domain (outside the CDR3, taken from reference TRBV30 and TRBJ2-7): SQTIHQWPATLVQPVGSPLSLECTVEGTSNPNLYWYRQAAGRGLQLLFYSVGIGQISSEVPQNLSASRPQDRQFILSSKKLLLSDSGFYLCASQGLTSTEQYFGPGTRLTVT.

This chain joins TRBV15 and TRBJ2-7; D is possibly TRBD1 (5 bases). Germline V CDR1 and CDR2: LNHNV, YYDKDF (reference sequence). The CDR3 runs 16 residues. Deletions cut 0 bases from V and 3 bases from J, with 15 bases between. The CDR3 coding sequence is TGTGCCACCAGCAGAGATAGGGGTCTCACCTACTACGAGCAGTACTTC. Its translation: CATSRDRGLTYYEQYF.

This clonotype showed up just a few times. The chain uses TRBV6-4 and TRBJ1-1, with D perhaps matching TRBD1 (5 bases). Germline V gene data show CDR1 as MRHNA and CDR2 as SNTAGT. The CDR3 runs to 13 residues. V shed 2 bases and J shed 5 bases, with 9 bases lying between them. The CDR3 reads CASSDRGGTEAFF. For the CDR3, the DNA is TGTGCCAGCAGTGACAGGGGTGGGACTGAAGCTTTCTTT.

V is TRBV7-2 and J is TRBJ2-5, with 15 bases identical to TRBD2. V shed 6 bases, J shed 3 bases, and the junction held 11 bases outside the gene matches. The CDR3 covers 18 residues. Germline assignment: CDR1 SGHTA and CDR2 FQGNSA. In DNA form, the CDR3 reads TGTGCCAGCAGTTGGCGGGGGACTAGCGGGGGGTTGAAAGAGACCCAGTACTTC. Residues: CASSWRGTSGGLKETQYF.

With respect to this clonotype: An end of the junction differs from the germline gene, which may be a read error. The chain has TRBV11-2 and TRBJ1-1; 10 nucleotides line up with TRBD1. The CDR3 extends over 13 amino acids. Germline V gives CDR1 SGHAT, CDR2 FQNNGV. The CDR3 sequence: CASSLVRGTGAVF. The CDR3 coding sequence is TGTGCCAGCAGCTTAGTGCGTGGGACAGGGGCTGTATTT.